These 20 T cell receptor beta chains came from one sample sequenced in a study of T cells after yellow fever vaccination. One entry per CDR3 protein, called by TCRdb with MiXCR from the 5' RACE reads. The sample lists about 170,000 distinct CDR3 sequences, about 6% occurring once. The starting material was CD4+ T cells sorted from PBMCs, obtained on the day of the first yellow fever vaccination. The origin of the receptors is a young man who received the YFV17D yellow fever vaccine.

At least ten counts were recorded for this clonotype. The V gene is TRBV7-2, the J gene TRBJ2-2; tentatively, D is TRBD2 (6 bases). V lost 5 bases and J lost 4, with 17 bases in between. This CDR3 comprises 16 residues. Germline V gene data show CDR1 as SGHTA and CDR2 as FQGNSA. The CDR3 sequence is CASSLGLTEGTGELFF. In DNA, the CDR3 is TGTGCCAGCAGCCTCGGGCTGACGGAGGGCACCGGGGAGCTGTTTTTT.

This clonotype has just a few counts. J is TRBJ2-7 and V is TRBV12-3 or TRBV12-4, with a weak D call TRBD1 (6 bases). The V end was cut by 5 bases, the J end by 2 bases, with 13 bases between. The CDR3 runs 14 residues. The CDR3 here is CASSIRTDAYEQYF. The CDR3 DNA follows: TGTGCCAGCAGTATACGGACAGACGCCTACGAGCAGTACTTC.

This clonotype was picked up many times. The V gene is TRBV12-3 or TRBV12-4, the J gene TRBJ2-5, with no clear D. This CDR3 region has 13 residues. V dropped 9 bases and J dropped 2 bases, with 13 bases sitting between them. Here the CDR3 DNA reads TGTGCCAGTTCCCGGGCGCAGCAAGAGACCCAGTACTTC. As protein: CASSRAQQETQYF.

This clonotype was seen only a few times. The chain joins TRBV7-2 to TRBJ1-2; 8 nucleotides align to TRBD1. Trimming at V came to 5 bases and at J to 1 base, leaving 3 bases not matched to a gene. Per germline, CDR1 SGHTA and CDR2 FQGNSA. The CDR3 extends over 14 amino acids. In nucleotides, the CDR3 is TGTGCCAGCAGCCCAGACAGGGGTAACTATGGCTACACCTTC. Protein product: CASSPDRGNYGYTF.

The chain has TRBV7-9 and TRBJ1-2; 7 bases line up with TRBD1. The germline V gene has CDR1 SEHNR and CDR2 FQNEAQ (reference sequence). After removal of 4 bases from V and 5 bases from J, the junction contained 7 bases not matched to a gene. The CDR3 sequence is 14 residues long. CDR3 region: CASSYEDRTYGYTF. For the CDR3, the DNA is TGTGCCAGCAGCTACGAGGACAGGACTTATGGCTACACCTTC. Full variable domain (outside the CDR3, taken from reference TRBV7-9 and TRBJ1-2): DTGVSQNPRHKITKRGQNVTFRCDPISEHNRLYWYRQTLGQGPEFLTYFQNEAQLEKSRLLSDRFSAERPKGSFSTLEIQRTEQGDSAMYLCASSYEDRTYGYTFGSGTRLTVV.

The genes are TRBV15 and TRBJ2-3; no clear D. Between the trimmed V and J ends, which lost 4 bases and 8 bases, there was a span of 10 bases. Germline V lookup: CDR1 LNHNV, CDR2 YYDKDF (reference sequence). The CDR3 runs to 12 residues. CDR3 nucleotide sequence: TGTGCCACCAGCATGGCACTCGGTACGCAGTATTTT. Protein sequence: CATSMALGTQYF.

There are a few counts of this clonotype. V and J are TRBV5-1 and TRBJ1-1; D is unresolved. V gave up 1 base and J gave up 1 base, with 8 bases separating them. The CDR3 has 14 amino acids. Germline lookup yields CDR1 SGHRS and CDR2 YFSETQ. The CDR3 bases are TGCGCCAGCAGCTTGATAACAGAGAACACTGAAGCTTTCTTT. This gives the protein CASSLITENTEAFF.

This clonotype was detected ten times or more. CDR3 residues: CASSQEGPGQGNDEKLFF. DNA of the CDR3: TGCGCCAGCAGCCAAGAAGGACCGGGACAGGGGAATGATGAAAAACTGTTTTTT. The chain is built from TRBV4-3 and TRBJ1-4, with TRBD1 matching over 10 bases. Germline lookup yields CDR1 LGHNA and CDR2 YSLEER. The length of the CDR3 is 18 residues. The V segment lost 0 bases and the J segment 6 bases; nucleotides outside the gene matches: 10.

This clonotype was seen more than once but under ten times. The V and J genes are TRBV14 and TRBJ1-1; D gene unclear. Germline CDR1 and CDR2: SGHDN and FVKESK. V lost 0 bases to trimming and J lost 2 bases, with 13 bases between them. This CDR3 has 16 amino acids. The CDR3, as DNA: TGTGCCAGCAGCCAAGATTATTGGGGAAGTAACACTGAAGCTTTCTTT. This codes for CASSQDYWGSNTEAFF.

This clonotype was observed many times. The chain joins TRBV12-3 or TRBV12-4 to TRBJ1-5; D not certain. V was pared by 6 bases and J by 0 bases, with 12 bases between. This CDR3 has 15 residues. The CDR3 sequence is CASREGGDSNQPQHF. The CDR3 DNA reads TGTGCCAGCAGGGAAGGTGGCGATAGCAATCAGCCCCAGCATTTT.

The table lists this clonotype with many counts. DNA of the CDR3: TGTGCCAGCAGCCTCGGAACAGGCTCCTACGAGCAGTACTTC. Translated: CASSLGTGSYEQYF. The J gene is TRBJ2-7, the V gene TRBV3-1, with D possibly TRBD1 on 5 matching bases. CDR3 length: 14 residues. The germline V gene encodes CDR1 LGHDT and CDR2 YNNKEL (reference sequence). V was trimmed by 4 bases and J by 0 bases, leaving 10 bases between them.

This clonotype was picked up a small number of times. This chain links TRBV18 with TRBJ1-2, with 8 nucleotides matching TRBD1. Germline lookup yields CDR1 KGHSH and CDR2 LQKENI. This CDR3 spans 14 amino acids. V gave up 5 bases and J gave up 6 bases; unmatched junction bases: 8. This chain's CDR3 is CASSAAGGTHGYTF. CDR3 bases: TGTGCCAGCTCAGCCGCAGGGGGCACTCATGGCTACACCTTC.

This clonotype has a handful of counts. This chain links TRBV6-1 with TRBJ2-3, with 8 bases matching TRBD2. V lost 6 bases, J lost 7 bases, and 12 bases stayed unmatched. The V gene's germline CDR1 is MNHNS and CDR2 SASEGT. The CDR3 loop spans 15 amino acids. The CDR3 spells CASSPRGLGLYTQYF. CDR3 sequence (DNA): TGTGCCAGCAGCCCAAGGGGACTAGGATTGTATACGCAGTATTTT.

At least ten counts were recorded for this clonotype. The chain joins TRBV11-2 to TRBJ2-7; 8 bases are a match to TRBD2. Trimming cost V 8 bases and J 0 bases; bases outside gene matches: 24. The CDR3 consists of 20 residues. CDR1 is SGHAT and CDR2 is FQNNGV in the germline V gene. The CDR3 DNA follows: TGTGCCAGCGGAACCCCATCGGAGCGGGGGCCCCACTTAAGCTCCTACGAGCAGTACTTC. Translation gives CASGTPSERGPHLSSYEQYF.

This clonotype occurred a few times. In DNA, the CDR3 is TGTGCCAGCAGCTCTACGTGGGCGGCGGGGGCCTCGAACAATGAGCAGTTCTTC. Translated, it gives CASSSTWAAGASNNEQFF. The V gene is TRBV5-5, the J gene TRBJ2-1, with D possibly being TRBD2 (7 bases). CDR1 is SGHKS, CDR2 YYEKEE, per germline (reference sequence). This CDR3 comprises 18 residues. The V gene lost 3 bases and the J gene lost 5 bases, with 24 bases spanning the gap.

The chain links TRBV3-1 to TRBJ1-6, with 9 bases fitting TRBD1. After removal of 1 base from V and 10 bases from J, the junction contained 5 bases not matched to a gene. There are 15 residues in the CDR3. The germline V gene has CDR1 LGHDT and CDR2 YNNKEL (reference sequence). The CDR3 is CASSQGGTGLSPLHF. The CDR3, as DNA: TGTGCCAGCAGCCAAGGCGGGACAGGGCTCTCACCCCTCCACTTT.

This clonotype has ten or more counts. The rearrangement joins TRBV6-1 to TRBJ2-2; no clear D gene. V lost 6 bases and J lost 6, with 11 bases in between. CDR1 and CDR2 (germline): MNHNS, SASEGT. This CDR3 comprises 13 residues. CDR3 residues: CASRPRVAGELFF. CDR3 nucleotides: TGTGCCAGCAGACCAAGGGTTGCCGGGGAGCTGTTTTTT.

This clonotype was counted ten times or more. J is TRBJ1-5 and V is TRBV7-8, with D hard to call. This CDR3 is 12 amino acids long. The V end lost 6 bases, the J end lost 7 bases, and 10 bases lay between the germline ends. Germline lookup yields CDR1 SGHVS and CDR2 FQNEAQ. The CDR3, as DNA: TGTGCCAGCAGGACCTCTGGCCAGCCCCAGCATTTT. Amino acids: CASRTSGQPQHF.

Worth noting for this clonotype: A read error may produce the germline difference seen at one junction end. Written as DNA, the CDR3 is TGTACCAGCAGTAACCGAAGGGCGGCAGGGAGATCCCCAGGATACGAGCAGTACTTC. This sequence encodes CTSSNRRAAGRSPGYEQYF. The V call is TRBV2, the J call TRBJ2-7, with D perhaps being TRBD1 or TRBD2 (5 bases each). The CDR3 totals 19 residues. Per the germline V gene, CDR1 is SNHLY and CDR2 is FYNNEI.

This clonotype was seen ten or more times. This sequence joins TRBV5-1 and TRBJ2-5; D is possibly TRBD1 or TRBD2 (5 bases each). This CDR3 has 14 residues. The germline V gene encodes CDR1 SGHRS and CDR2 YFSETQ. The germline V and J ends were trimmed by 5 bases and 0 bases, with 11 bases remaining between them. This CDR3 reads CASSRGVYQETQYF. The CDR3 nucleotides are TGCGCCAGCAGTAGGGGAGTGTACCAAGAGACCCAGTACTTC.